This T cell receptor (beta chain) was identified during a study of blood T cell repertoires in COVID-19. V dropped 2 bases and J dropped 4; count of bases not matched to a gene: 3. The CDR3 is 14 residues long. Germline V gene data show CDR1 as MNHNS and CDR2 as SASEGT. The protocol was immunoSEQ multiplex PCR, while the TCRdb copy is restricted to in-frame clones and leaves out a portion. This table holds approximately 250,000 clones, roughly 86% found once. This clonotype was sampled from a man younger than 35 with active or convalescent COVID-19. This chain links TRBV6-1 with TRBJ2-7, with 9 bases identical to TRBD2. The material sequenced was peripheral blood. The CDR3 DNA follows: TGTGCCAGCAGTGAACCGGGACTAGCTTACGAGCAGTACTTC. It translates to CASSEPGLAYEQYF.